This TCR beta chain was found in a study of radiation and T cells in renal cell carcinoma. The CDR3 sequence is 13 residues long. Germline V lookup: CDR1 SNHLY, CDR2 FYNNEI. The germline V and J ends were trimmed by 1 base and 3 bases, with 4 bases remaining between them. Sequencing used immunoSEQ multiplex PCR; TCRdb keeps in-frame clones, though not all of them. The sample has around 8,600 clones; approximately 64% are singletons. Indicated treatment: treatment-naive control, cytoreductive nephrectomy. In the case of this clone: Its antigen is as yet unknown.

Findings of the study overall: Tumor samples were small regions of 0.9 to 1 g. Top 100 clonotypes averaged approximately 50% in irradiated versus about 40% in nephrectomy-only tumors.

The TCR sequence derives from a woman in her 70s with renal cell carcinoma. The V and J genes are TRBV2 and TRBJ1-5; D is ambiguous. Sequenced material: tumor tissue, taken from a patient whose treatment was nephrectomy without radiotherapy. The chain's CDR3 is CASSEDLNQPQHF. In DNA form, the CDR3 reads TGTGCCAGCAGTGAAGACCTCAATCAGCCCCAGCATTTT.